This T cell receptor beta chain was identified during a study of somatic mutations in cytotoxic T cells in rheumatoid arthritis. Notes on the study in general: Increasing age coincided with elevated CD8+ clonality among rheumatoid arthritis patients, though not among healthy controls.

Data came from immunoSEQ multiplex PCR; TCRdb stores just in-frame clones and leaves some out. The sample yields about 8,200 clones, 65% to 75% seen once. Germline-derived CDR1 and CDR2 are SGDLS and YYNGEE. The CDR3 has 17 amino acids. V lost 1 base and J lost 3; bases outside the gene matches: 3. With respect to this clone: Antigen specificity is unknown.

The TCR comes from an adult with rheumatoid arthritis. The rearrangement uses TRBV9 and TRBJ2-5; TRBD2 matches 16 bases. Sequenced sample: CD8+ T cells sorted from blood. The CDR3 is CASSVWGLAGGKETQYF. In nucleotides, the CDR3 is TGTGCCAGCAGCGTATGGGGACTAGCGGGAGGGAAAGAGACCCAGTACTTC.